This record concerns one T cell receptor (beta chain) sequence. Its matching antigen is unknown. An end of the junction differs from the germline gene, which may be a read error. From germline, CDR1 is MNHEY and CDR2 SVGEGT. The CDR3 totals 14 residues. Per sample, a minimum of 6 million PBMCs were isolated. A second PCR of 7 to 11 cycles used a sample-barcoded 5' primer and a J-beta primer mix. TCRdb ran MiXCR on the 5' RACE reads and lists one entry per CDR3 protein. This sample carries around 1,800,000 distinct CDR3 sequences, about 39% of them seen once, and the ten largest clones take 23%. The sample comes from a study of blood T cells in healthy people across ages. Study findings and constraints: Roughly linear declines in TCR beta diversity per million T cells occurred with age.

Sequenced input: blood. The chain joins TRBV6-2 or TRBV6-3 to TRBJ2-7, with 9 bases matching TRBD1. This sequence was found in a human donor in good health. The CDR3 region is CAGRRGTGIYEQYF. The CDR3 nucleotides read TGTGCCGGCAGGAGGGGGACAGGGATCTACGAGCAGTACTTC.